This T cell receptor (beta chain) came from a study of PD-1 and CTLA-4 blockade in melanoma (dated by TCRdb to the early 2020s). With regard to the full study: The study compared how PD-1 blockade and CTLA-4 blockade affected the melanoma-reactive CD8 T cell response in patients with melanoma.

Notes on this clone: This receptor's antigen is unknown. At one end the junction does not follow the germline gene, possibly because of a read error.

Library construction relied on the immunoSEQ multiplex PCR assay. TCRdb took over this immuneACCESS table, retaining in-frame rearrangements with V and J assigned. Such tables are incomplete; in checked studies, under half of the missing clones stem from an unresolved V gene, and the remainder is unexplained. The sample data list tens of thousands of clones, and around 88% of these were observed just once. The ten largest clones capture 6% to 8% of the sample. CDR1 and CDR2 are read off the germline V gene as SNHLY and FYNNEI. The CDR3 spans 15 residues, from the cysteine through the phenylalanine. Left in the record is the CDR3 DNA by itself, 45 bases read in frame from the first base.

The sequence links TRBV2 to TRBJ2-3; TRBD2 agrees with 10 junctional bases. Sequenced material: CD8+ T cells from peripheral blood, taken before anti-PD-1 treatment. The receptor's source is a human donor with melanoma. The nucleotides are TGTGCCAGCAGGGAAGGGACTAGCGGCACAGATACGCAGTATTTT. Its product reads: CASREGTSGTDTQYF.